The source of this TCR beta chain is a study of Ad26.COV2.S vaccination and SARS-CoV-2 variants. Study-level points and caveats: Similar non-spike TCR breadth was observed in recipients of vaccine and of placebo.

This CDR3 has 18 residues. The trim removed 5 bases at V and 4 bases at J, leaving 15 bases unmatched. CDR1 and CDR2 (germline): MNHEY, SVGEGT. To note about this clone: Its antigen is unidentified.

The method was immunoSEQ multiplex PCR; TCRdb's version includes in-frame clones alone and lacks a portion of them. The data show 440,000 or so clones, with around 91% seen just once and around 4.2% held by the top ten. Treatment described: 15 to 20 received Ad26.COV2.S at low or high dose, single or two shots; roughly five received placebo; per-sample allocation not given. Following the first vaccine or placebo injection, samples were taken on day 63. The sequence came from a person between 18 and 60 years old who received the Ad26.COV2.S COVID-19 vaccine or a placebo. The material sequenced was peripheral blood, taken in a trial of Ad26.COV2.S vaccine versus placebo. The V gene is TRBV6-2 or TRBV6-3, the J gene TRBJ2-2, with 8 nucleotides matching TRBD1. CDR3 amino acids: CASSHDRHTTGGTGELFF. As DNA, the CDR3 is TGTGCCAGCAGTCACGACCGCCACACTACAGGGGGCACCGGGGAGCTGTTTTTT.